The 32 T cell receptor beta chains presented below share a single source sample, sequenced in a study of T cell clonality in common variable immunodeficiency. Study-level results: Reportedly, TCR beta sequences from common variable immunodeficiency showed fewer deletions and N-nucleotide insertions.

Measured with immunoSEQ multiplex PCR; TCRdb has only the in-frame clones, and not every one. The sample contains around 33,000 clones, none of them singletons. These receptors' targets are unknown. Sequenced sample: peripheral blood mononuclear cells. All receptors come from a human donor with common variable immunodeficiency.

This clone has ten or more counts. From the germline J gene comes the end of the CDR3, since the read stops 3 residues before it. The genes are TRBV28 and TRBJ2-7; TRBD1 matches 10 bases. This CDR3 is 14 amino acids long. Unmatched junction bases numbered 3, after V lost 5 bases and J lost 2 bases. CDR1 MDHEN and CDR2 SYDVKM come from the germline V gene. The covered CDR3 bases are TGTGCCAGCAGTATCGGGACAGGGGCCTACGAG. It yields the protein CASSIGTGAYE. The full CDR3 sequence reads CASSIGTGAYEQYF.

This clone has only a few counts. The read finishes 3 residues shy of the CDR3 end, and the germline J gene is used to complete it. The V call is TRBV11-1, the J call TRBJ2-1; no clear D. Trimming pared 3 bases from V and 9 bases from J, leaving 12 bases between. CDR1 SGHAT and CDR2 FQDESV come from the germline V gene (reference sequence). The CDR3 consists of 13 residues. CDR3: CASSFVSQSEQFF. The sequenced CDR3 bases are TGTGCCAGCAGCTTCGTGTCGCAGTCTGAG.

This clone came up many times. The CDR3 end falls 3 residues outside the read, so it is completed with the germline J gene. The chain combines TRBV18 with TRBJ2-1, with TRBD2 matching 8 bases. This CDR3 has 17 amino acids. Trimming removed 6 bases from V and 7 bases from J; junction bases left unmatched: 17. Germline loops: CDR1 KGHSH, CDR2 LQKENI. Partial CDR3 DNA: TGTGCCAGCTCCCCCCTGGTAGCGGGACGAGGGGGGAATGAG. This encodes CASSPLVAGRGGNE. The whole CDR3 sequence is CASSPLVAGRGGNEQFF.

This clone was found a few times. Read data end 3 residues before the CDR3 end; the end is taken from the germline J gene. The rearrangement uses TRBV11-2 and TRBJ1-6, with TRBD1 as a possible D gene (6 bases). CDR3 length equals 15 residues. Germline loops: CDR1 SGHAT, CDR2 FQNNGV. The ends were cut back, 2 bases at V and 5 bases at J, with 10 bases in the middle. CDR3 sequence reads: CASSLRDTHNSPLHF. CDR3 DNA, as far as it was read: TGTGCCAGCAGCTTAAGGGACACACATAATTCACCC.

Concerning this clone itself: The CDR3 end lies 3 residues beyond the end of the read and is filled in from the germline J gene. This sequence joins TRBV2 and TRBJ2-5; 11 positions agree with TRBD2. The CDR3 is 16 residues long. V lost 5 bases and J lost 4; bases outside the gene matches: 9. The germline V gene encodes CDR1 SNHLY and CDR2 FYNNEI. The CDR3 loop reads CASSRETSGNGETQYF. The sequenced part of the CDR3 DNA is TGTGCCAGCAGTCGCGAGACTAGCGGGAATGGAGAGACC.

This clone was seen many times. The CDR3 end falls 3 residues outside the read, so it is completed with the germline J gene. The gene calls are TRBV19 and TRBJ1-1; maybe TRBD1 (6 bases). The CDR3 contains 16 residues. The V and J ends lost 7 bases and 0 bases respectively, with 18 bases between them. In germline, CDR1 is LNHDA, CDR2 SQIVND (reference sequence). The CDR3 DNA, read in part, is TGTGCCAGTATGAAGGAAGGGGGTATCATGAACACTGAA. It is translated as CASMKEGGIMNTE. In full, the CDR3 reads CASMKEGGIMNTEAFF.

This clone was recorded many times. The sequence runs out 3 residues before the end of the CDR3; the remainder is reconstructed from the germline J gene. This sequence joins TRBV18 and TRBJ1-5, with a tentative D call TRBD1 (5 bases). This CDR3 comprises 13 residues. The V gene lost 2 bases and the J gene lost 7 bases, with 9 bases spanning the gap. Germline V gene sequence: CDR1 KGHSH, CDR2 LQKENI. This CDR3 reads CASSPEGHQPQHF. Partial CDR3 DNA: TGTGCCAGCTCACCAGAAGGACACCAGCCC.

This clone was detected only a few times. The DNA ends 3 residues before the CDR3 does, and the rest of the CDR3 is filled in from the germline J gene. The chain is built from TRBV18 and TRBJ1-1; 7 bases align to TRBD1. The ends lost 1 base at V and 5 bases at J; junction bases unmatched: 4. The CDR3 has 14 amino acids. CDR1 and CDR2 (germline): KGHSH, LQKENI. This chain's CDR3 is CASSPQGARTEAFF. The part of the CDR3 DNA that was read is TGTGCCAGCTCACCACAGGGGGCGCGGACTGAA.

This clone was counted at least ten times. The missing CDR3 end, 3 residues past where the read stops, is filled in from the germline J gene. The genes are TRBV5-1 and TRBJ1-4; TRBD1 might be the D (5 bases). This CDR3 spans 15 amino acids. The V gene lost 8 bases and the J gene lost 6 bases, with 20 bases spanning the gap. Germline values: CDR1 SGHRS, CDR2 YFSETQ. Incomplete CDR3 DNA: TGCGCCAGTCGTGAGTTAGGGGCCAGGGATGAAAAA. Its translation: CASRELGARDEK. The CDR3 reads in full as CASRELGARDEKLFF.

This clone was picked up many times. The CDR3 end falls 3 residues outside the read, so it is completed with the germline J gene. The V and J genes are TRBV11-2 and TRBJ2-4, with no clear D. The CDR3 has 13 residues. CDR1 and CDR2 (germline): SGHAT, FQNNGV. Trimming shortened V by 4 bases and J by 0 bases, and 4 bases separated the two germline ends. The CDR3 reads CASSSVAKNIQYF. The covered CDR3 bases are TGTGCCAGCAGCTCGGTAGCCAAAAACATT.

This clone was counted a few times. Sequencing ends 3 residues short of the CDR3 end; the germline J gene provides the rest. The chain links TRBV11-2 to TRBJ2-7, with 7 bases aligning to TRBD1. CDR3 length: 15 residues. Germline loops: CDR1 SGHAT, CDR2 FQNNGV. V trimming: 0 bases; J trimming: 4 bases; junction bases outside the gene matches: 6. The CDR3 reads CASSLETGNVYEQYF. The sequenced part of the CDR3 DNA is TGTGCCAGCAGCTTAGAGACAGGGAATGTGTACGAG.

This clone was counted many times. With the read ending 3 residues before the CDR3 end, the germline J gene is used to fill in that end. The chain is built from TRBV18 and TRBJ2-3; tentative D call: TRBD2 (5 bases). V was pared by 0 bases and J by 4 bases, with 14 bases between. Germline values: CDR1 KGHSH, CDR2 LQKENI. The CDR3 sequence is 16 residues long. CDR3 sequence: CASSPPKRQSSDTQYF. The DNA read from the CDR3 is TGTGCCAGCTCACCACCGAAGCGGCAGAGTTCAGATACG.

The CDR3: CASSSFPTGGEQYF. The sequenced part of the CDR3 DNA is TGTGCCAGCAGCTCGTTTCCGACAGGGGGCGAG. The chain links TRBV7-6 to TRBJ2-7; 9 bases align to TRBD1. The read finishes 3 residues shy of the CDR3 end, and the germline J gene is used to complete it. CDR3 length equals 14 residues. Germline lookup yields CDR1 SGHVS and CDR2 FNYEAQ. Unmatched junction bases numbered 7, after V lost 4 bases and J lost 6 bases.

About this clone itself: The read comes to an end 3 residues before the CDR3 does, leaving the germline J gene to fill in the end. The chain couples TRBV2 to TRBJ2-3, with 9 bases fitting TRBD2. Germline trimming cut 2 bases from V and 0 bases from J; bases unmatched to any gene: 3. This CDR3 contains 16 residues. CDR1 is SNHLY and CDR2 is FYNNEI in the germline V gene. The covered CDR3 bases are TGTGCCAGCAGTGAACTGACTAGCGGTAGCACAGATACG. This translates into CASSELTSGSTDT. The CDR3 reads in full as CASSELTSGSTDTQYF.

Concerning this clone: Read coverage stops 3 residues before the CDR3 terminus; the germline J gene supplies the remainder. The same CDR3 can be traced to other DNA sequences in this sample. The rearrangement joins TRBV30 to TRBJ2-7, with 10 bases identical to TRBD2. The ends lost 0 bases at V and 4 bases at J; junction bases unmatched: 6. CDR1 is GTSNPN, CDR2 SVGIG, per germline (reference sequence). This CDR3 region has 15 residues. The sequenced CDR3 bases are TGTGCCTGGAGTGTAAGCGGGAGGGTCTCGTACGAG. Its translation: CAWSVSGRVSYE. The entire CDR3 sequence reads CAWSVSGRVSYEQYF. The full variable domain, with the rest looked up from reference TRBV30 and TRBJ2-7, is SQTIHQWPATLVQPVGSPLSLECTVEGTSNPNLYWYRQAAGRGLQLLFYSVGIGQISSEVPQNLSASRPQDRQFILSSKKLLLSDSGFYLCAWSVSGRVSYEQYFGPGTRLTVT.

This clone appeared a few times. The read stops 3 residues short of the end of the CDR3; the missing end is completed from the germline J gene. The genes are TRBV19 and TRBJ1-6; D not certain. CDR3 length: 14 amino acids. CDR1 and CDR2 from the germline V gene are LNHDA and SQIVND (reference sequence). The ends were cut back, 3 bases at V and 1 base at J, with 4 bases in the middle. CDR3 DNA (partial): TGTGCCAGTAGTATTCCGTCCTATAATTCACCC. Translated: CASSIPSYNSP. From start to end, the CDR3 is CASSIPSYNSPLHF.

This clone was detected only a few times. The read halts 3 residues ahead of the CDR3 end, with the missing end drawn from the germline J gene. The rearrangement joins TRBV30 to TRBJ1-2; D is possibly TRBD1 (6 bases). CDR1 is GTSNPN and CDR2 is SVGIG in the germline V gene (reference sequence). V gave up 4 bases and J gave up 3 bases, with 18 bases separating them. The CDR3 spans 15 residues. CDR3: CAWNGPRGGDYGYTF. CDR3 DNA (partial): TGTGCCTGGAACGGACCGAGGGGGGGGGACTATGGC.

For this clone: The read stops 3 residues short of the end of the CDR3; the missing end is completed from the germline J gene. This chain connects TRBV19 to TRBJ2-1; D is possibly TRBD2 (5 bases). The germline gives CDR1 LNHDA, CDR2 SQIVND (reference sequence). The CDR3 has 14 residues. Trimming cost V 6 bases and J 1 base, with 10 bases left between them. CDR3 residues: CASRTGDSYNEQFF. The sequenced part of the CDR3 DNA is TGTGCCAGTAGAACCGGGGATTCCTACAATGAG.

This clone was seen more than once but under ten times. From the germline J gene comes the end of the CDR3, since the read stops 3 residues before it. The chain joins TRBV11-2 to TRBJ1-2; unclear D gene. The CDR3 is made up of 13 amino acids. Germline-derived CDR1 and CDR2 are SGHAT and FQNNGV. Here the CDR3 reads CASSYGFGRGYTF. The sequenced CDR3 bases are TGTGCCAGCAGCTACGGGTTCGGTCGGGGC.

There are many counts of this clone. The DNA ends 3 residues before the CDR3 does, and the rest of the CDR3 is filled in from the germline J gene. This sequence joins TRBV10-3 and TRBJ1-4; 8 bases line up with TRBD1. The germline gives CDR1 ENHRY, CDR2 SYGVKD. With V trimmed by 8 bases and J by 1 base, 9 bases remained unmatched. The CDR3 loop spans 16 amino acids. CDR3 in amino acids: CAILLQGAKTNEKLFF. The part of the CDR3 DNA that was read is TGTGCCATCCTTCTCCAGGGGGCTAAAACTAATGAAAAA.

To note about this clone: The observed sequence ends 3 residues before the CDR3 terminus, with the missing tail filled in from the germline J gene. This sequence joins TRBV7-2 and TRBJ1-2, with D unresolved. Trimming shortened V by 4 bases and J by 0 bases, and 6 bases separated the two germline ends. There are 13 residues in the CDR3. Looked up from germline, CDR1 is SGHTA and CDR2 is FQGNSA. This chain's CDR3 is CASSSPANYGYTF. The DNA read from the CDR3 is TGTGCCAGCAGCTCCCCAGCTAACTATGGC.

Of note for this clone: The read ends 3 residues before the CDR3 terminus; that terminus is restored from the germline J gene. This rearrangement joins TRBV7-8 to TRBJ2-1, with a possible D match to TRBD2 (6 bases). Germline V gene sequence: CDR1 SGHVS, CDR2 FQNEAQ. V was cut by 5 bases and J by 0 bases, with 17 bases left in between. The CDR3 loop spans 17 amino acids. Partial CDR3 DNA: TGTGCCAGCAGCCCGTACTCGGGTAGCGGCTCCTACAATGAG. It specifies CASSPYSGSGSYNE. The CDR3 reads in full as CASSPYSGSGSYNEQFF.

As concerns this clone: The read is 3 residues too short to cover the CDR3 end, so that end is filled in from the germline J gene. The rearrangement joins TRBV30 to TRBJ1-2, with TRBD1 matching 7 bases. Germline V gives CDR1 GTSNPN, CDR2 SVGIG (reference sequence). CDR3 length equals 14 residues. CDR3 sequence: CAWRLQGYGQGYTF. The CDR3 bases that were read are TGTGCCTGGAGGTTACAGGGGTACGGTCAAGGC. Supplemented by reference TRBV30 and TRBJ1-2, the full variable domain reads SQTIHQWPATLVQPVGSPLSLECTVEGTSNPNLYWYRQAAGRGLQLLFYSVGIGQISSEVPQNLSASRPQDRQFILSSKKLLLSDSGFYLCAWRLQGYGQGYTFGSGTRLTVV.

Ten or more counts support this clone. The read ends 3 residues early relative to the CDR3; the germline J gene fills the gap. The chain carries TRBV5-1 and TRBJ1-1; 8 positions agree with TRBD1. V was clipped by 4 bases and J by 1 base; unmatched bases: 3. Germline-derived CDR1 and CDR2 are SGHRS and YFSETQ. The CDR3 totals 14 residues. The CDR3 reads CASSIGTGNTEAFF. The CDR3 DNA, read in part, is TGCGCCAGCAGCATAGGGACAGGGAACACTGAA.

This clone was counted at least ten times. The CDR3 protein is CSARALAGLGETQYF. Partial CDR3 DNA: TGCAGTGCTAGGGCATTAGCGGGGTTGGGGGAGACC. The genes are TRBV20-1 and TRBJ2-5; 8 nucleotides align to TRBD2. The observed sequence ends 3 residues before the CDR3 terminus, with the missing tail filled in from the germline J gene. The germline V gene has CDR1 DFQATT and CDR2 SNEGSKA (reference sequence). The CDR3 length is 15 residues. The V and J ends lost 3 bases and 5 bases, in that order; junction bases with no gene match: 11.

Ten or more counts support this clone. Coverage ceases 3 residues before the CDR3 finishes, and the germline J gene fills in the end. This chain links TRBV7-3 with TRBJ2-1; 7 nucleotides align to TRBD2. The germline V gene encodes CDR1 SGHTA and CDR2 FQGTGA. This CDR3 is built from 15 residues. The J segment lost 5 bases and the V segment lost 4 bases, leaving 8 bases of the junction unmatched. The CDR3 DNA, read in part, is TGTGCCAGCAGCTCGGGACTACCAACCAACAATGAG. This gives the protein CASSSGLPTNNE. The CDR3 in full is CASSSGLPTNNEQFF.

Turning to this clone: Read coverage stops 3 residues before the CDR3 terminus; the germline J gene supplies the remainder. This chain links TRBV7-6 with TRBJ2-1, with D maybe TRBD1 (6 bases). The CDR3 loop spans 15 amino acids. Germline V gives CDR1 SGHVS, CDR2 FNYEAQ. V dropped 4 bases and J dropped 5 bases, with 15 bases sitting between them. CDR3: CASSWTRGFHNEQFF. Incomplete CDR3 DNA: TGTGCCAGCAGCTGGACAAGGGGGTTTCACAATGAG.

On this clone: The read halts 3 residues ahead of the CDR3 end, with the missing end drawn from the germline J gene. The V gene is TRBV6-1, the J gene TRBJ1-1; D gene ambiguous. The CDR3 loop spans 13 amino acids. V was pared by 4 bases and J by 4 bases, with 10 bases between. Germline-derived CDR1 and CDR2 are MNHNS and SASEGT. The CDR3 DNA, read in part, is TGTGCCAGCAGTGCCGCAGTGGTCACTGAA. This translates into CASSAAVVTE. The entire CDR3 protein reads CASSAAVVTEAFF.

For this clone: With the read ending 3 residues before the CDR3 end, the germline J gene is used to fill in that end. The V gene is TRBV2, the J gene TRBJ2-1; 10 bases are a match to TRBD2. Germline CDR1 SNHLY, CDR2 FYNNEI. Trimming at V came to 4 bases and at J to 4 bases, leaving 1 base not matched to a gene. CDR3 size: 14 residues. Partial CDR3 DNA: TGTGCCAGCAGTGGGACTAGCGGTTACAATGAG. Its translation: CASSGTSGYNE. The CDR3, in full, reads CASSGTSGYNEQFF.

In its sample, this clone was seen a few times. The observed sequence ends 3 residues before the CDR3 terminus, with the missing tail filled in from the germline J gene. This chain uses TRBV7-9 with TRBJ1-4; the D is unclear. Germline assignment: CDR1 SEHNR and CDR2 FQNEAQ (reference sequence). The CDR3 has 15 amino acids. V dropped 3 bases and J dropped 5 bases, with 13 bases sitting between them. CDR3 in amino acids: CASSLPHRENEKLFF. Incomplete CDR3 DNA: TGTGCCAGCAGCTTGCCTCACAGAGAGAATGAAAAA.

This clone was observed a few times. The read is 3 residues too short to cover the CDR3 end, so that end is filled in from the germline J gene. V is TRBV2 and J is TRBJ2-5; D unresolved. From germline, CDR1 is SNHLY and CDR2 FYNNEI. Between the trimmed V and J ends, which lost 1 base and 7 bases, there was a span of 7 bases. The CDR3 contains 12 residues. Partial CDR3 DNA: TGTGCCAGCAGTGAAGGGCTAGGGACC. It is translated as CASSEGLGT. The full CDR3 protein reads CASSEGLGTQYF.

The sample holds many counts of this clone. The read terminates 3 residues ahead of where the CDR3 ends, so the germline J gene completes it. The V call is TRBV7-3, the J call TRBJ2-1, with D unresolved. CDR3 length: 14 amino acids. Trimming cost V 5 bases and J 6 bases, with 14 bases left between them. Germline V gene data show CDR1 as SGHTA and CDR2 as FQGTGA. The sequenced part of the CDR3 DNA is TGTGCCAGCAGCCCTTCGTCCCTAACCAATGAG. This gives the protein CASSPSSLTNE. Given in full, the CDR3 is CASSPSSLTNEQFF.